Here is one T cell receptor (beta chain) with its context. Its cognate antigen is unknown. This entry comes from a study of cytomegalovirus exposure and HLA in healthy donors. Study context: Caucasian-associated ancestry cluster membership applied to just over 80% of 300 to 450 genotyped donors. Broader study findings: Most observed TCR sequences were rare, whereas some public TCRs were detected in many donors. Apart from CMV serostatus, no immune exposure information was available. Per published accounts, TCR beta sequences correctly predicted the HLA-A and HLA-B alleles of most subjects.

Germline assignment: CDR1 MNHNS and CDR2 SASEGT. V dropped 7 bases and J dropped 5 bases, with 18 bases sitting between them. CDR3 length: 15 amino acids. It was with 60 Vbeta and 13 Jbeta primers that the PCR ran. Sequencing was performed with immunoSEQ multiplex PCR; in TCRdb, only in-frame clones are kept and a portion is missing. The data contain 95,000 to 110,000 clones, 60% to 75% of them seen just once; the ten biggest clones take up about 8%. J is TRBJ1-5 and V is TRBV6-1; D remains ambiguous. The origin of this receptor is a man under 40 in good health and CMV-seronegative. The specimen was PBMCs. CDR3 residues: CASKVRAETYQPQHF. In nucleotides, the CDR3 is TGTGCCAGCAAGGTTCGTGCAGAGACTTATCAGCCCCAGCATTTT.